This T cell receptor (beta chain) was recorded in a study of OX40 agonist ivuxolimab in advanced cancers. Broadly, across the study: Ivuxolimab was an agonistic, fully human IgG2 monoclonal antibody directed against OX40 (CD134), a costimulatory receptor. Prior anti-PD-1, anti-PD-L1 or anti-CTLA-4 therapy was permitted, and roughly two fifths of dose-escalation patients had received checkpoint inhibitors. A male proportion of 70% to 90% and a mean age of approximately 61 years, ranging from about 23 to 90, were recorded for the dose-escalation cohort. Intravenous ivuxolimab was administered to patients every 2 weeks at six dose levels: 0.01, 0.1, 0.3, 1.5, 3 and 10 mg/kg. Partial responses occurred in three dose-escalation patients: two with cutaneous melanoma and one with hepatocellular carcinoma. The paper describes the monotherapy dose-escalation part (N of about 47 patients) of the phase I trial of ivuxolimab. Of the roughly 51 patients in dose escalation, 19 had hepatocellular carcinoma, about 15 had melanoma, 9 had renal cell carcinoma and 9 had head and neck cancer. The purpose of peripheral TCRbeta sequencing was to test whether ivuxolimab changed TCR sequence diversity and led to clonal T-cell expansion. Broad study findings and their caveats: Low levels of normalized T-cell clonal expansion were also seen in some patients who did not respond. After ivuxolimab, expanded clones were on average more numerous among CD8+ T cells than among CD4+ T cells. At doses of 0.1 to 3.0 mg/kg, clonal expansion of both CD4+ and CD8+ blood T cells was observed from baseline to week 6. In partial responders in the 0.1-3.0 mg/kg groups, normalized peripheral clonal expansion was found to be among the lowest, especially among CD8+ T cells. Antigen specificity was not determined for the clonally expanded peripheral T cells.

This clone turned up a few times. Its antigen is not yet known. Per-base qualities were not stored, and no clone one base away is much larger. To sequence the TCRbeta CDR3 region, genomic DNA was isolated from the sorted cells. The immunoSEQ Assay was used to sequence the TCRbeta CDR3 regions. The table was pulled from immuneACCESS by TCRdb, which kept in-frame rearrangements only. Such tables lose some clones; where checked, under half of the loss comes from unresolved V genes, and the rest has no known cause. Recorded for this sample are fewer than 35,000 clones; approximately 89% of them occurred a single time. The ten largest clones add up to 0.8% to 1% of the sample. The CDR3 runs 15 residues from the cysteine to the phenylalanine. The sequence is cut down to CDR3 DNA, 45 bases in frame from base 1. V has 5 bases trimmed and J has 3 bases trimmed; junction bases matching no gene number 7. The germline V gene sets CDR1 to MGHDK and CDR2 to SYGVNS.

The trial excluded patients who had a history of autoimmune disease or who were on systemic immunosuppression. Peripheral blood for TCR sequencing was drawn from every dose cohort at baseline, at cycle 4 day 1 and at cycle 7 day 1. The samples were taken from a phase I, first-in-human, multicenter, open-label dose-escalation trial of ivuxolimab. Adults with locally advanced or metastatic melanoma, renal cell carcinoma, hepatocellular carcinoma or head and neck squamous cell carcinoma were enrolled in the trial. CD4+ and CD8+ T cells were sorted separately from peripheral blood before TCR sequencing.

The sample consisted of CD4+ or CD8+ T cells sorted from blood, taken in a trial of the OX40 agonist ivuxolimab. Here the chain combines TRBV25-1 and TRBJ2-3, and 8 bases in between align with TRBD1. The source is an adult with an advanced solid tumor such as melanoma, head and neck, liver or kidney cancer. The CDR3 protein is CASSTRTGRTDTQYF. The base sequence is TGTGCCAGCAGTACTCGGACAGGGAGGACAGATACGCAGTATTTT. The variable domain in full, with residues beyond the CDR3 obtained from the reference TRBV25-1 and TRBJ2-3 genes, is EADIYQTPRYLVIGTGKKITLECSQTMGHDKMYWYQQDPGMELHLIHYSYGVNSTEKGDLSSESTVSRIRTEHFPLTLESARPSHTSQYLCASSTRTGRTDTQYFGPGTRLTVL.